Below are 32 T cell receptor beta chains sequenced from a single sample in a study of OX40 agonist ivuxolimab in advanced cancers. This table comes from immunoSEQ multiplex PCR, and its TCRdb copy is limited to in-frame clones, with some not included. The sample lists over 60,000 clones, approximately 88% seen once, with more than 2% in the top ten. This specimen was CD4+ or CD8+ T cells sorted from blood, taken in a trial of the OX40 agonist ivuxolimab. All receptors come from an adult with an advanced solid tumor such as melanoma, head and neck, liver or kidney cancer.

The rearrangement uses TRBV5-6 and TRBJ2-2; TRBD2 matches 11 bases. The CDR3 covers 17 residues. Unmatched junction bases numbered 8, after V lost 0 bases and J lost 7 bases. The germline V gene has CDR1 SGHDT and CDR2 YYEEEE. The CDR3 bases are TGTGCCAGCAGCTTGGAGCTAGCGGGGGGTGATCTCGGGGAGCTGTTTTTT. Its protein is CASSLELAGGDLGELFF.

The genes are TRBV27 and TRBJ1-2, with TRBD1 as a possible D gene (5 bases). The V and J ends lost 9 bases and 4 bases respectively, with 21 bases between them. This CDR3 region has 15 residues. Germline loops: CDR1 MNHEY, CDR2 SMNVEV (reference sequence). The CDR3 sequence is CASWGGSSAPYGYTF. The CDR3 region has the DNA TGTGCCAGTTGGGGGGGGAGTAGCGCGCCCTATGGCTACACCTTC.

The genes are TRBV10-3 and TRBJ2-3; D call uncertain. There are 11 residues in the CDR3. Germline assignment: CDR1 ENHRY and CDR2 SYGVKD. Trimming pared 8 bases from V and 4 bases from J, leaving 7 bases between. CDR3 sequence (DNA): TGTGCCATCGGCCGGCCAGATACGCAGTATTTT. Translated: CAIGRPDTQYF.

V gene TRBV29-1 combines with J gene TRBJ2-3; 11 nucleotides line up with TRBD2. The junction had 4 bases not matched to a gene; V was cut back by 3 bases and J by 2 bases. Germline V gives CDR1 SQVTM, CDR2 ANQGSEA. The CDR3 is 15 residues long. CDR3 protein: CSVDRLAGLTDTQYF. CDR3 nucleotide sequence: TGCAGCGTTGATCGACTAGCGGGACTCACAGATACGCAGTATTTT.

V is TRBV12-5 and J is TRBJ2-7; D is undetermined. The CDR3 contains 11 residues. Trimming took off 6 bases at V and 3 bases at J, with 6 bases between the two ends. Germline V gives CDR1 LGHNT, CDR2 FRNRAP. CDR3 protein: CASGTNYEQYF. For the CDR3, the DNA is TGTGCTAGTGGCACCAACTACGAGCAGTACTTC.

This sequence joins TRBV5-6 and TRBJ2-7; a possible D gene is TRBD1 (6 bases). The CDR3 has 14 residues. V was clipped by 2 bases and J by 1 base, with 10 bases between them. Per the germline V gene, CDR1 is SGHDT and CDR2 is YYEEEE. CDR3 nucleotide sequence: TGTGCCAGCAGCTTAACAGGGTGGTCCTACGAGCAGTACTTC. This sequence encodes CASSLTGWSYEQYF.

In nucleotides, the CDR3 is TGTGCCAGCAGCTCATTACAAGACCAAGAGACCCAGTACTTC. This codes for CASSSLQDQETQYF. The chain combines TRBV5-4 with TRBJ2-5, with D hard to call. The CDR3 totals 14 residues. Deletions cut 3 bases from V and 0 bases from J, with 9 bases between. Germline lookup yields CDR1 SGHNT and CDR2 YYREEE (reference sequence).

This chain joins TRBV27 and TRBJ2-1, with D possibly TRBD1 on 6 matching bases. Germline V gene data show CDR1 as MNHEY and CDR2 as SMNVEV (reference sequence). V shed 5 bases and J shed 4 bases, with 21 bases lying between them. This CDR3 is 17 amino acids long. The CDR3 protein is CASSPGGRTVQYNEQFF. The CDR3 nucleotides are TGTGCCAGCAGTCCTGGGGGTCGGACAGTCCAGTACAATGAGCAGTTCTTC.

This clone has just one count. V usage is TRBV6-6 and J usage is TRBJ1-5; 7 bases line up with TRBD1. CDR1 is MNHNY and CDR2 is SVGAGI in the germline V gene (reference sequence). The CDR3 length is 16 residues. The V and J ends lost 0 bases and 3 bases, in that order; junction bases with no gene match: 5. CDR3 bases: TGTGCCAGCAGTTACTCCCAGGGGGATAACAATCAGCCCCAGCATTTT. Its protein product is CASSYSQGDNNQPQHF.

The DNA of the CDR3 is TGCAGCGTTAGCGAGGCTGAAGCTTTCTTT. Translation: CSVSEAEAFF. The chain combines TRBV29-1 with TRBJ1-1, with D unclear. V dropped 5 bases and J dropped 6 bases, with 7 bases sitting between them. The CDR3 totals 10 residues. Per the germline V gene, CDR1 is SQVTM and CDR2 is ANQGSEA.

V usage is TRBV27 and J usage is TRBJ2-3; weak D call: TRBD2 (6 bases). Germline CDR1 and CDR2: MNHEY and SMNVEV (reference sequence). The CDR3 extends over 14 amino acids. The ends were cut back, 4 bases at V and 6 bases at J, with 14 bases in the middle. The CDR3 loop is CASSWRGGGDTQYF. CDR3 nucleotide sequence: TGTGCCAGCAGTTGGCGGGGAGGCGGGGATACGCAGTATTTT.

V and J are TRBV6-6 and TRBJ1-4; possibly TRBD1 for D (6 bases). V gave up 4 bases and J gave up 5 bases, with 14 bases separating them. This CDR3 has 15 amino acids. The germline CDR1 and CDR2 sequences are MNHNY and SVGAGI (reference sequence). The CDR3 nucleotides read TGTGCCAGCAGTTTTTATGGACAGTCAAATGAAAAACTGTTTTTT. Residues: CASSFYGQSNEKLFF.

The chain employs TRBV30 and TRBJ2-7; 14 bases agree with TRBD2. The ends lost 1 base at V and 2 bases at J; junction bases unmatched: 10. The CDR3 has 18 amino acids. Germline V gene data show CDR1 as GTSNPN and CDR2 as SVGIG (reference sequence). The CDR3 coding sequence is TGTGCCTGGAGTGGACTAGCGGGAGGGCCAGTCAACACCTACGAGCAGTACTTC. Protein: CAWSGLAGGPVNTYEQYF.

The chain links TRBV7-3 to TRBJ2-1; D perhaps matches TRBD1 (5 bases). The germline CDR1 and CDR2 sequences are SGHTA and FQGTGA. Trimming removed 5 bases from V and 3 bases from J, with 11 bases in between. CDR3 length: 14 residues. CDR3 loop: CASSPQGDYNEQFF. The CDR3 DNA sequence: TGTGCCAGCAGCCCCCAGGGCGACTACAATGAGCAGTTCTTC.

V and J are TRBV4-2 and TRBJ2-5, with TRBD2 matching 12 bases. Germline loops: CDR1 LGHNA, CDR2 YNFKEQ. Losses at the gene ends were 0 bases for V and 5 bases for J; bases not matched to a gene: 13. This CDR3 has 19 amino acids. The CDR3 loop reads CASSQDRASGRVGDETQYF. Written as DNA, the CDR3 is TGTGCCAGCAGCCAAGATCGGGCTAGCGGGAGGGTGGGGGATGAGACCCAGTACTTC.

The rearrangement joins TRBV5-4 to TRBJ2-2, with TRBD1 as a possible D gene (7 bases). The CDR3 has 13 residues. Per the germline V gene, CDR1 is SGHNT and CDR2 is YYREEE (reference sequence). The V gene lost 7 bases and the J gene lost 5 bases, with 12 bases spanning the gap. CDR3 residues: CASRQGGTGELFF. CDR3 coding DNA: TGTGCCAGCCGACAGGGAGGAACCGGGGAGCTGTTTTTT.

CDR3 bases: TGTGCCAGCAGCGAAGATAGGGTCGGGAAGGACCGGTACTTC. Translation: CASSEDRVGKDRYF. The rearrangement links TRBV7-2 to TRBJ2-7; D may be TRBD2 (5 bases). This CDR3 has 14 amino acids. From germline, CDR1 is SGHTA and CDR2 FQGNSA. Trimming took 5 bases from V and 12 from J, leaving 23 bases between them.

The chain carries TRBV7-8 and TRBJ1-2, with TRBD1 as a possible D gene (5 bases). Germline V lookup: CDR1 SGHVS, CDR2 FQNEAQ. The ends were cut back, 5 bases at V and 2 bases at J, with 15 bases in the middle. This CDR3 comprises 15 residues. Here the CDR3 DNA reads TGTGCCAGCAGCCCCCCAGGCAGGGCAAACTATGGCTACACCTTC. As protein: CASSPPGRANYGYTF.

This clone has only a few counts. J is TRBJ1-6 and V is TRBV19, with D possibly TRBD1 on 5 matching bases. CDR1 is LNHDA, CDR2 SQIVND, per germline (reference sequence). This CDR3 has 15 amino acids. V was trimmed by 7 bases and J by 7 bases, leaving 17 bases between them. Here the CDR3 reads CASKREQVPNSPLHF. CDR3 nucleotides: TGTGCCAGTAAGAGGGAACAGGTTCCCAATTCACCCCTCCACTTT.

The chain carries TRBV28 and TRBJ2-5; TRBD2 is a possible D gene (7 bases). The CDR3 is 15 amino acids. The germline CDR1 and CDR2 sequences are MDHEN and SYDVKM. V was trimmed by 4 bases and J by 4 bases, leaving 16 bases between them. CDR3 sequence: CASSSGGGGRETQYF. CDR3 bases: TGTGCCAGCAGTTCAGGAGGGGGGGGAAGAGAGACCCAGTACTTC.

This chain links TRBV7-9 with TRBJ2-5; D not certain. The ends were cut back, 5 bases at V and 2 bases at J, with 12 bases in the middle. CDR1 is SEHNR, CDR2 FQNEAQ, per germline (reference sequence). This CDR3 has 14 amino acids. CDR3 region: CASSIDGLQETQYF. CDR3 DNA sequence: TGTGCCAGCAGCATCGACGGCCTTCAAGAGACCCAGTACTTC.

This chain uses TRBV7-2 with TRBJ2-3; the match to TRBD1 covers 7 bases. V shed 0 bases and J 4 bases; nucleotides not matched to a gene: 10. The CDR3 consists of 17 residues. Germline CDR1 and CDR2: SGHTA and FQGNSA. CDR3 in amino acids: CASSLARTGLRADTQYF. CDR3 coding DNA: TGTGCCAGCAGCTTAGCGAGGACAGGCCTCCGCGCAGATACGCAGTATTTT.

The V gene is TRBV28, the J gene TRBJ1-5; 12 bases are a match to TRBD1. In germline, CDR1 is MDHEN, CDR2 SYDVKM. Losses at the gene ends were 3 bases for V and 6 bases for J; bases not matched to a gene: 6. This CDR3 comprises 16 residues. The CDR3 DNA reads TGTGCCAGCAGTTTTATGGGACAGGGGGCTGGTCAGCCCCAGCATTTT. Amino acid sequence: CASSFMGQGAGQPQHF.

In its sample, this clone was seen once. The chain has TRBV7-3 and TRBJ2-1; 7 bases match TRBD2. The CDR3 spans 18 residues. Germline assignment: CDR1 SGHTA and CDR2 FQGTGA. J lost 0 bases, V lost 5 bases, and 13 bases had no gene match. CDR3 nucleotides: TGTGCCAGCAGCCCCCGGCGGGGGAGTTCGAGCTCCTACAATGAGCAGTTCTTC. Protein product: CASSPRRGSSSSYNEQFF.

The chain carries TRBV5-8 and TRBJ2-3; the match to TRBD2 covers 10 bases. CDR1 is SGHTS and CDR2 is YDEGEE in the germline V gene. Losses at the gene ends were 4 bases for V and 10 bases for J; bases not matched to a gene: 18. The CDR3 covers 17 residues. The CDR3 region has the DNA TGTGCCAGCAGCCCAAACAGACTAGCGGGTCGGTCGGGTTCGCAGTATTTT. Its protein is CASSPNRLAGRSGSQYF.

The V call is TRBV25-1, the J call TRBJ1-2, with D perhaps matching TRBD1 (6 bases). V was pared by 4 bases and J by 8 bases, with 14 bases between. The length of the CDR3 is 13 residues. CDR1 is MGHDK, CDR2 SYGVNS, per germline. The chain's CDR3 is CASSGGGHQGYTF. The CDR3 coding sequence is TGTGCCAGCAGTGGGGGGGGGCATCAGGGCTACACCTTC.

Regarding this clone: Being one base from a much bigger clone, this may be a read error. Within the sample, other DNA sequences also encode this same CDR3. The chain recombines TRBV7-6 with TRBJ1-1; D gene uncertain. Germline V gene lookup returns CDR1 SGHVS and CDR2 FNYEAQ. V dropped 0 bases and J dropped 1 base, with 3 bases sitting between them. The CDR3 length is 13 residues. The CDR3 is CASSLAENTEAFF. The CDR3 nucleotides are TGTGCCAGCAGCTTAGCGGAGAACACTGAAGCTTTCTTT.

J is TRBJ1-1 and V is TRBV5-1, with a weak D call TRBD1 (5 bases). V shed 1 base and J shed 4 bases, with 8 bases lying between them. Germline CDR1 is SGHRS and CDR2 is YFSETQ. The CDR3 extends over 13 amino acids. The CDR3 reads CASSLNRFTEAFF. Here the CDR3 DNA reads TGCGCCAGCAGCTTGAACAGGTTCACTGAAGCTTTCTTT.

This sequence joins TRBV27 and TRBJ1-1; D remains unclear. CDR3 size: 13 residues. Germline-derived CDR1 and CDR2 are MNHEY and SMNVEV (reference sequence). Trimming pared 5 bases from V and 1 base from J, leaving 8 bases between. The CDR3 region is CASSQAGNTEAFF. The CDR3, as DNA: TGTGCCAGCAGTCAGGCAGGGAACACTGAAGCTTTCTTT.

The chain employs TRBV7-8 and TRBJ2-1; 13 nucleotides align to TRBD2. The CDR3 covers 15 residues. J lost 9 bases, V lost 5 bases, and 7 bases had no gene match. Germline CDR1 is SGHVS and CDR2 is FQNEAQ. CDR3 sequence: CASSPGLAGASEQFF. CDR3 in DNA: TGTGCCAGCAGCCCAGGACTAGCGGGAGCAAGTGAGCAGTTCTTC.

Here the CDR3 reads CATKIQGLGDTIYF. In DNA, the CDR3 is TGTGCCACCAAAATACAGGGGTTGGGAGACACCATATATTTT. The V and J genes are TRBV7-2 and TRBJ1-3, with 7 bases that match TRBD1. V lost 10 bases and J lost 8; bases outside the gene matches: 14. The CDR3 totals 14 residues. Per the germline V gene, CDR1 is SGHTA and CDR2 is FQGNSA. Filled out from reference TRBV7-2 and TRBJ1-3, the complete variable domain reads GAGVSQSPSNKVTEKGKDVELRCDPISGHTALYWYRQSLGQGLEFLIYFQGNSAPDKSGLPSDRFSAERTGGSVSTLTIQRTQQEDSAVYLCATKIQGLGDTIYFGEGSWLTVV.

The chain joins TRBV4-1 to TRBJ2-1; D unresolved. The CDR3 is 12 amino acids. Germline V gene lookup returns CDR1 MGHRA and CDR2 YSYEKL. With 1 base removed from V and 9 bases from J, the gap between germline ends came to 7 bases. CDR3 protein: CASSQVGSEQFF. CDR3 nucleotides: TGCGCCAGCAGCCAAGTCGGGTCTGAGCAGTTCTTC.